The clone carrying this T cell receptor (beta chain) was found a few times. Its antigen remains unknown. The CDR3 totals 13 residues. Germline V gene sequence: CDR1 LNHDA, CDR2 SQIVND (reference sequence). V was cut by 8 bases and J by 8 bases, with 16 bases left in between. Unique molecular identifiers were built into the TCRbeta library. TCRdb re-analysed the PCR reads in MiXCR, keeping a single row per CDR3 protein. Here the sample spans around 600,000 distinct CDR3 sequences, more than 20% being singletons. These data belong to a study of T-cell reconstitution after alpha-beta-depleted transplantation in children. Findings and limits, study-wide: Several hundred expanded graft clones reportedly supplied alpha-beta T cells about two months after transplant. After transplant, high TCRbeta diversity at day 60 in some patients arose from surviving recipient T cells and thymic progenitors.

The receptor comes from a boy under two years old who had a stem cell transplant for acute myeloid leukemia, so the T cells may come from the graft donor. This material consisted of PBMCs, mostly from graft donor cells, taken 360 days after TCRalphabeta/CD19-depleted stem cell transplant. The rearrangement uses TRBV19 and TRBJ1-3, with D unresolved. The CDR3 sequence: CASQDFLAHTIYF. For the CDR3, the DNA is TGTGCCAGTCAGGACTTCCTGGCGCACACCATATATTTT.